The 7 T cell receptor beta chains below all came from one sample that was sequenced in a study of T cells in Graves' hyperthyroidism and ophthalmopathy. Template material for amplifying TCR beta CDR3 regions consisted of RNA transcripts. HTBI primers were employed in a first-round RT-PCR of the TCR CDR3. Via MiXCR, TCRdb re-called the multiplex PCR reads, giving one row per CDR3 protein. The table includes under 400,000 distinct CDR3 sequences, roughly 13% detected once. The sequencing sample was made of blood. These receptors all stem from a woman aged 18-29 years with Graves' hyperthyroidism.

The chain is built from TRBV11-1 and TRBJ2-2; D is unclear. The V and J ends lost 5 bases and 6 bases respectively, with 7 bases between them. The length of the CDR3 is 12 residues. Germline V gene lookup returns CDR1 SGHAT and CDR2 FQDESV (reference sequence). The CDR3 sequence: CASSILPGELFF. The CDR3 coding sequence is TGTGCCAGCAGCATCCTTCCCGGGGAGCTGTTTTTT.

At least ten counts were recorded for this clonotype. The J gene is TRBJ2-3, the V gene TRBV15; perhaps TRBD1 as D (6 bases). Germline V CDR1 and CDR2: LNHNV, YYDKDF (reference sequence). The CDR3 runs to 16 residues. With 2 bases removed from V and 0 bases from J, the gap between germline ends came to 12 bases. CDR3 bases: TGTGCCACCAGCAGATCCCAGGGGCCTAGCACAGATACGCAGTATTTT. Amino acids: CATSRSQGPSTDTQYF.

This clonotype came up many times. The chain employs TRBV19 and TRBJ2-3, with unresolved D. In germline, CDR1 is LNHDA, CDR2 SQIVND (reference sequence). The CDR3 has 16 residues. V gave up 5 bases and J gave up 0 bases, with 15 bases separating them. The CDR3 DNA sequence: TGTGCCAGTAGTCGGACCACCTGGGCTAGCACAGATACGCAGTATTTT. Amino acids: CASSRTTWASTDTQYF.

This clonotype was observed many times. The genes are TRBV28 and TRBJ1-4; a weak D match, TRBD1 (5 bases). The V gene's germline CDR1 is MDHEN and CDR2 SYDVKM. This CDR3 contains 15 residues. V was trimmed by 6 bases and J by 7 bases, leaving 18 bases between them. The CDR3 bases are TGTGCCAGCAGCCTTGACAGTGACTACTTTGAAAAACTGTTTTTT. Translated, it gives CASSLDSDYFEKLFF.

This clonotype was seen many times. The chain employs TRBV20-1 and TRBJ1-1; D is ambiguous. The CDR3 spans 14 residues. V was clipped by 1 base and J by 3 bases, with 12 bases between them. The germline V gene has CDR1 DFQATT and CDR2 SNEGSKA (reference sequence). CDR3 in amino acids: CSARVGSTYTEAFF. CDR3 DNA sequence: TGCAGTGCTAGAGTTGGCAGTACCTACACTGAAGCTTTCTTT.

The chain uses TRBV29-1 and TRBJ2-7, with D unresolved. CDR1 and CDR2 from the germline V gene are SQVTM and ANQGSEA. The CDR3 runs 13 residues. Trimming removed 1 base from V and 2 bases from J, with 9 bases in between. CDR3 nucleotide sequence: TGCAGCGTTGAAGCCCCAGACACCTACGAGCAGTACTTC. It translates to CSVEAPDTYEQYF.

This rearrangement joins TRBV6-1 to TRBJ2-2, with a tentative D call TRBD1 (6 bases). The CDR3 consists of 17 residues. With 5 bases removed from V and 2 bases from J, the gap between germline ends came to 18 bases. The germline gives CDR1 MNHNS, CDR2 SASEGT. The CDR3 DNA sequence: TGTGCCAGCAGTTATCTCCCTAGACAGGCCAACACCGGGGAGCTGTTTTTT. Amino acid sequence: CASSYLPRQANTGELFF.